These 13 T cell receptor beta chains were all obtained from the same sample, sequenced in a study of neoadjuvant nivolumab and ipilimumab in lung cancer. Method: immunoSEQ multiplex PCR; TCRdb's copy keeps in-frame clones and lacks some. The sample has 28,000 or so clones; about 83% are singletons. The sequencing used tumor tissue, collected after neoadjuvant nivolumab, alone or with ipilimumab, at or shortly before surgery. These receptor sequences come from an adult with non-small cell lung cancer.

Worth noting for this clone: At one end the junction does not follow the germline gene, possibly because of a read error. The chain combines TRBV7-7 with TRBJ2-1, with D unresolved. The germline CDR1 and CDR2 sequences are SSHAT and FNYEAQ (reference sequence). This CDR3 spans 15 amino acids. The CDR3 DNA follows: TGTGCTAGCAGCCAAGACTCGACCTCCTACAATGAGCAGTTCTTC. It codes for CASSQDSTSYNEQFF. The complete variable domain, with remaining parts taken from reference TRBV7-7 and TRBJ2-1, reads GAGVSQSPRYKVTKRGQDVTLRCDPISSHATLYWYQQALGQGPEFLTYFNYEAQPDKSGLPSDRFSAERPEGSISTLTIQRTEQRDSAMYRCASSQDSTSYNEQFFGPGTRLTVL.

The table lists this clone with a few counts. The V and J genes are TRBV11-2 and TRBJ1-3; D call uncertain. Trimming stripped 1 base from V and 0 bases from J, with 7 bases between. This CDR3 spans 15 amino acids. CDR1 and CDR2 (germline): SGHAT, FQNNGV. The DNA of the CDR3 is TGTGCCAGCAGCTTAGGCGCAGGCTCTGGAAACACCATATATTTT. This gives the protein CASSLGAGSGNTIYF.

Here the CDR3 reads CAWSLGGANVLTF. The CDR3 DNA is TGTGCCTGGAGTCTAGGTGGGGCCAACGTCCTGACTTTC. V gene TRBV30 combines with J gene TRBJ2-6; D unresolved. There are 13 residues in the CDR3. Germline loops: CDR1 GTSNPN, CDR2 SVGIG (reference sequence). Trimming took 2 bases from V and 3 from J, leaving 5 bases between them.

This sequence joins TRBV27 and TRBJ1-1, with TRBD1 identical over 7 bases. V trimming: 4 bases; J trimming: 0 bases; junction bases outside the gene matches: 8. The germline gives CDR1 MNHEY, CDR2 SMNVEV (reference sequence). CDR3 length: 16 amino acids. CDR3 bases: TGTGCCAGCAGTTCACCCACGGGGACAGTGAACACTGAAGCTTTCTTT. This sequence encodes CASSSPTGTVNTEAFF.

The chain carries TRBV7-6 and TRBJ2-7, with 11 bases identical to TRBD1. Germline V gene data show CDR1 as SGHVS and CDR2 as FNYEAQ. V dropped 0 bases and J dropped 0; count of bases not matched to a gene: 10. The CDR3 has 19 residues. The CDR3 DNA sequence: TGTGCCAGCAGCTTAGCGATTGGGGCAGGGACAGGGGGCTCCTACGAGCAGTACTTC. It codes for CASSLAIGAGTGGSYEQYF.

V gene TRBV7-6 combines with J gene TRBJ2-5; D not certain. The end of the DNA fits TRBJ2-7 better, so the J call may be wrong. This CDR3 has 18 amino acids. Germline values: CDR1 SGHVS, CDR2 FNYEAQ. The CDR3 loop reads CASSLETPGPISSYEQYF. CDR3 sequence (DNA): TGTGCCAGCAGCTTAGAGACTCCTGGACCGATCAGCTCCTACGAGCAGTACTTC.

The CDR3 DNA sequence: TGTGCCAGCTCAAACCGGATGAACTACGAGCAGTACTTC. This encodes CASSNRMNYEQYF. This chain links TRBV18 with TRBJ2-7; the D is unclear. CDR3 length: 13 amino acids. Germline loops: CDR1 KGHSH, CDR2 LQKENI. V shed 5 bases and J shed 3 bases, with 11 bases lying between them.

Within the sample, this clone is medium-sized. The chain has TRBV18 and TRBJ1-3; 7 bases map to TRBD1. Trimming at V came to 0 bases and at J to 0 bases, leaving 8 bases not matched to a gene. CDR3 length equals 18 residues. CDR1 and CDR2 from the germline V gene are KGHSH and LQKENI. The CDR3 region is CASSPPGTVFSSGNTIYF. CDR3 nucleotides: TGTGCCAGCTCACCACCCGGGACAGTCTTTTCCTCTGGAAACACCATATATTTT.

The sample holds one count of this clone. This sequence joins TRBV7-3 and TRBJ2-7; 13 bases agree with TRBD2. CDR1 is SGHTA and CDR2 is FQGTGA in the germline V gene. CDR3 length: 15 residues. The ends lost 5 bases at V and 5 bases at J; junction bases unmatched: 6. Written as DNA, the CDR3 is TGTGCCAGCAGCCCCGATGGACTAGCGGGAGACGAGCAGTACTTC. This codes for CASSPDGLAGDEQYF.

The rearrangement uses TRBV7-2 and TRBJ1-5, with D unresolved. CDR1 is SGHTA, CDR2 FQGNSA, per germline. The ends were cut back, 7 bases at V and 9 bases at J, with 10 bases in the middle. This CDR3 region has 11 residues. The CDR3 sequence: CASNFEGPQHF. The CDR3 nucleotides are TGTGCCAGCAATTTTGAGGGGCCCCAGCATTTT.

This clone was recorded only once. V is TRBV6-1 and J is TRBJ1-1; D is perhaps TRBD1 (5 bases). Germline values: CDR1 MNHNS, CDR2 SASEGT. The CDR3 runs to 14 residues. Trimming shortened V by 4 bases and J by 2 bases, and 11 bases separated the two germline ends. The CDR3 loop is CASSGRGGNTEAFF. CDR3 sequence (DNA): TGTGCCAGCAGTGGAAGGGGAGGAAACACTGAAGCTTTCTTT.

The chain joins TRBV5-1 to TRBJ1-1; 8 bases align to TRBD1. From germline, CDR1 is SGHRS and CDR2 YFSETQ. V shed 4 bases, J shed 5 bases, and the junction held 16 bases outside the gene matches. The CDR3 covers 17 residues. CDR3 residues: CASSGIRQGLLRTEAFF. DNA of the CDR3: TGCGCCAGCAGCGGAATCAGACAGGGGTTATTGAGAACTGAAGCTTTCTTT.

The rearrangement links TRBV11-2 to TRBJ2-5; the match to TRBD1 covers 10 bases. Germline CDR1 SGHAT, CDR2 FQNNGV. After removal of 5 bases from V and 1 base from J, the junction contained 10 bases not matched to a gene. The CDR3 is made up of 17 amino acids. The CDR3 protein is CASSARQGAALQETQYF. DNA of the CDR3: TGTGCCAGCAGCGCAAGACAGGGGGCCGCCCTCCAAGAGACCCAGTACTTC.